The T cell receptor beta chain under discussion was sequenced for a study of CD8+CD57+ T cells in acquired aplastic anemia. On the study more broadly: Healthy donor sequencing depth: 9.5 million to 10.8 million CD4+, roughly 11 million CD8+ reads.

The CDR3 contains 14 residues. Germline V lookup: CDR1 SNHLY, CDR2 FYNNEI. With 7 bases clipped from V and 6 bases from J, the junction kept 8 bases outside the gene matches. Points on this clonotype: What it binds is not known.

TCR beta VDJ and CDR3 profiles were obtained from a genomic DNA template. One entry per CDR3 protein, called by TCRdb with MiXCR from the reads. Of approximately 70,000 distinct CDR3 sequences in the sample, roughly 58% were seen once. Study-wide findings and caveats: Patients had twenty-nine CD8+ CDR3 sequences in common with controls (the shared set). Significance was not reached for CD8+ Simpson's diversity between patients and controls.

The sample comprised sorted CD4+, CD8+, or CD8+CD57+ T cells (not recorded which) from PBMCs. The source is a human donor in good health, serving as a control. The chain links TRBV2 to TRBJ2-1, with 8 bases matching TRBD1. The DNA for the CDR3 is TGTGCCAGCACCCCCCAGGGGGCAGGCAATGAGCAGTTCTTC. It yields the protein CASTPQGAGNEQFF.